This TCR beta chain originates from a study of T cell repertoires in cytomegalovirus infection. TCRdb redid the calling of the reads with MiXCR, one entry per CDR3 protein. The sample records some 280,000 distinct CDR3 sequences, roughly an eighth being singletons. In its sample, this clonotype was seen many times. Relative to the germline gene, one junction end is altered; a read error may explain this. Sequencing used PBMCs. This sequence originates from a human donor in good health (CMV status not recorded). Some clones in this sample may be carry-over from other donors' samples.

CDR3 amino acids: CASSLGSAPHF. The CDR3 bases are TGTGCCAGCAGCTTAGGGAGCGCGCCGCACTTC. J is TRBJ2-7 and V is TRBV7-9; D unresolved. The CDR3 loop spans 11 amino acids. Germline-derived CDR1 and CDR2 are SEHNR and FQNEAQ (reference sequence).